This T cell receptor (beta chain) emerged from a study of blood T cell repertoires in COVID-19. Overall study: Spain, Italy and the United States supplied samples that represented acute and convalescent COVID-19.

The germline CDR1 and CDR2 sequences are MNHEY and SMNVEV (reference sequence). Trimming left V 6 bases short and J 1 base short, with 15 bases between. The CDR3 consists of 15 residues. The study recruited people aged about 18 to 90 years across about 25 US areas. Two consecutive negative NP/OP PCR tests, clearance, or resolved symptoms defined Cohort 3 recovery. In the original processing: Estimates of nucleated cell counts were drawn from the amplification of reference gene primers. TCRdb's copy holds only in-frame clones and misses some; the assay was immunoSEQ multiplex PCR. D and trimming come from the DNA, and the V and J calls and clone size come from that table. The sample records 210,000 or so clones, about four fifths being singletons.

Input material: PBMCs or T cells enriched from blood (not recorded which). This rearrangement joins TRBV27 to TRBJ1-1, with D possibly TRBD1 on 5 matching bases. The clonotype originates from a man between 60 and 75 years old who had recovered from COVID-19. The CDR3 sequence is CASSRASRENTEAFF. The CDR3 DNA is TGTGCCAGCAGCCGAGCGAGCAGGGAGAACACTGAAGCTTTCTTT.